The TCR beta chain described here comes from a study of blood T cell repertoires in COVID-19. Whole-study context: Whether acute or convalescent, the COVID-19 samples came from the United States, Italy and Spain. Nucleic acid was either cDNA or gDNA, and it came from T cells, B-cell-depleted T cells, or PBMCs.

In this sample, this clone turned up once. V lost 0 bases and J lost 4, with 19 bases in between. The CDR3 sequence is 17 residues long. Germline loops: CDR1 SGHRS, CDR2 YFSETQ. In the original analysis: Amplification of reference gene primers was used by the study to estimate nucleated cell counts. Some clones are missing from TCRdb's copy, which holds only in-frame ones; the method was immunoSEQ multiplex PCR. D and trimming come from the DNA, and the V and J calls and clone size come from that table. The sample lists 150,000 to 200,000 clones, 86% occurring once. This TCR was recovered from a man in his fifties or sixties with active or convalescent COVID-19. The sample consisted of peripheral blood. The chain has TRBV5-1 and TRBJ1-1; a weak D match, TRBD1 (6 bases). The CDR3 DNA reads TGCGCCAGCAGCTTGGAGGCGACAGGACTCGGGTCCACTGAAGCTTTCTTT. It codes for CASSLEATGLGSTEAFF.